These 3 T cell receptor beta chains came from one sample sequenced in a study of blood T cell repertoires in COVID-19. Profiled with immunoSEQ multiplex PCR; TCRdb holds only in-frame clones, not every one. In the table there are approximately 330,000 clones, 87% of which are singletons. The sequenced sample was peripheral blood. The receptor set was obtained from a young man with COVID-19, enrolled during active disease.

In this sample, this clone turned up once. The CDR3 coding sequence is TGCGCCAGCAGCCAAGCCTACCGGGGGAGTTCACCCCTCCACTTT. Translated: CASSQAYRGSSPLHF. The chain is built from TRBV4-3 and TRBJ1-6, with D maybe TRBD1 (5 bases). The V gene lost 1 base and the J gene lost 9 bases, with 13 bases spanning the gap. Looked up from germline, CDR1 is LGHNA and CDR2 is YSLEER. The CDR3 spans 15 residues.

The rearrangement joins TRBV6-5 to TRBJ1-4; D perhaps matches TRBD1 (5 bases). CDR1 is MNHEY and CDR2 is SVGAGI in the germline V gene. The CDR3 has 15 residues. V was cut by 6 bases and J by 5 bases, with 16 bases left in between. CDR3 DNA: TGTGCCAGCAGCTTCACAGGCCCCCCGAATGAAAAACTGTTTTTT. Amino acid sequence: CASSFTGPPNEKLFF.

CDR3 in amino acids: CASSQLAGGKETQYF. The CDR3 coding sequence is TGTGCCAGCAGCCAACTAGCGGGGGGCAAAGAGACCCAGTACTTC. The rearrangement joins TRBV7-7 to TRBJ2-5, with 12 bases fitting TRBD2. The J segment lost 3 bases and the V segment lost 5 bases, leaving 4 bases of the junction unmatched. The CDR3 is made up of 15 amino acids. Germline lookup yields CDR1 SSHAT and CDR2 FNYEAQ (reference sequence).